This TCR beta chain was sequenced during a study of blood T cell repertoires in COVID-19 (dated by TCRdb to about 2020). Turning to the overall study: Collaborator samples came from the United States, Italy and Spain and covered acute and convalescent phases of COVID-19. Samples came from the ongoing ImmuneRACE study (first 160 participants) plus 1,254 subjects from 6 global collaborators. The repertoires were made available in a free public database intended to serve as a resource for research on the immune response to SARS-CoV-2. The dataset comprised deeply sampled blood TCRbeta repertoires from subjects exposed to, actively infected with, or recovered from COVID-19. HLA class I and class II types, where available, came from metadata supplied by the sample provider rather than from assay-based typing. The prospective study material was composed of cDNA or gDNA derived from T cells, B-cell-depleted T cells, or PBMCs. The sample metadata nearly always contained a de-identified subject ID, COVID-19 status, age in years and sex. General findings and caveats noted by the study authors: How much clinical and demographic metadata was included differed by source and by participant, and the metadata was provided uncurated.

In Seattle, one collaborating source enrolled patients while the infection was active and tracked those patients longitudinally over the course of disease. Each collaborating institution followed its own protocols to collect whole blood in K2EDTA tubes. For TCRbeta analysis, collaborators shipped samples in one of three forms: frozen whole blood, isolated PBMCs, or DNA extracted from either of those sample types. TCRbeta CDR3 regions were amplified from genomic DNA using the immunoSEQ Assay, a bias-controlled multiplex PCR. As for the original processing: Nucleated cell counts per sample were estimated from amplification of reference gene primers within the assay. Sequence reads were collapsed and filtered to measure the absolute abundance of every unique TCRbeta CDR3 rearrangement. For each sample, productive Simpson clonality was calculated by taking the square root of Simpson's diversity index across productive rearrangements. Sourced from immuneACCESS, this table was stored by TCRdb with only in-frame sequences that have V and J called. A share of the clones is absent; for the studies checked, an unresolved V gene accounts for under half, and the remainder has no known explanation. V and J calls and clone size are copied from that table; D and trimming were computed from the DNA. The sample table holds 250,000 to 400,000 clones, of which about 90% were seen once. The ten biggest clones cover less than 3.5% of the sample.

Its CDR3 holds 14 amino acids, cysteine through phenylalanine. The sequence is cut down to CDR3 DNA, 42 bases in frame from base 1. The germline V gene yields SNHLY for CDR1 and FYNNEI for CDR2. On this clone itself: Which antigen it targets is not known. One end of the junction varies from germline; a read error may be responsible.

The clonotype originates from a woman in her twenties or thirties with COVID-19, enrolled during active disease. The rearranged chain carries TRBV2 and TRBJ1-6, and TRBD1 matches 7 of the central bases. Sequenced sample: peripheral blood. The bases are TGTGCCAGCAGCGAAGGGGGCGCGAGTTCACCCCTCCACTTT. Its protein product is CASSEGGASSPLHF.